This TCR beta chain was sequenced during a study of radiation and T cells in renal cell carcinoma. Study information: Nephrectomy followed 15 Gy stereotactic body radiation by 4 weeks. Findings and caveats of the study: Without pretreatment biopsies, baseline tumor clonotype presence was undetermined.

Method: immunoSEQ multiplex PCR; TCRdb's copy keeps in-frame clones and lacks some. The profile shows tens of thousands of clones, 82% of them singletons. This clone has a single count. Its antigen is unidentified. This CDR3 is built from 15 residues. V was pared by 5 bases and J by 1 base, with 15 bases between. Per germline, CDR1 MNHEY and CDR2 SVGAGI. The sample's time point: baseline pretreatment blood. Treatment described: 15 Gy SBRT to primary tumor, nephrectomy 4 weeks later. The V call is TRBV6-5, the J call TRBJ2-7; D unresolved. The input for sequencing was blood, taken from a patient whose treatment included radiotherapy and nephrectomy. The receptor was isolated from a man aged 55 to 69 with renal cell carcinoma. The CDR3 coding sequence is TGTGCCAGCAGTGCCGGCTTTGAAGCATCCTACGAGCAGTACTTC. Translation gives CASSAGFEASYEQYF.